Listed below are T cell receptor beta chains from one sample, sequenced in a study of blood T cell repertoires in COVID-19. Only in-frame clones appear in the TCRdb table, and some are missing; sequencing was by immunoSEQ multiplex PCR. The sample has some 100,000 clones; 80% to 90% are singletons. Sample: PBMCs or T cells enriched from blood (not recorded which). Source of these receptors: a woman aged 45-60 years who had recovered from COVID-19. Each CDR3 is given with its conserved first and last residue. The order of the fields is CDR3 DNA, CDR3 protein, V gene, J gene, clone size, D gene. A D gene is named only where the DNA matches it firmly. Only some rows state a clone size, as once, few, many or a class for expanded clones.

DNA: TGTGCCAGCAGCTTAGGGTACAGAATTAACACTGAAGCTTTCTTT; CDR3: CASSLGYRINTEAFF; V: TRBV11-2; J: TRBJ1-1; size: .; D: .
DNA: TGTGCCAGCAGCGAGCTAGCGAGCTCCTACAATGAGCAGTTCTTC; CDR3: CASSELASSYNEQFF; V: TRBV9; J: TRBJ2-1; size: .; D: .
DNA: TGTGCCAGCGGGACAGTTGTCTACAATGAGCAGTTCTTC; CDR3: CASGTVVYNEQFF; V: TRBV6-5; J: TRBJ2-1; size: .; D: TRBD1
DNA: TGTGCCAGCAGTCCCGGAGCGGGGCTCTACAATGAGCAGTTCTTC; CDR3: CASSPGAGLYNEQFF; V: TRBV6-5; J: TRBJ2-1; size: .; D: TRBD2
DNA: TGTGCCAGCAGTGAATTTAGCGAGCAGTACTTC; CDR3: CASSEFSEQYF; V: TRBV25-1; J: TRBJ2-7; size: .; D: .
DNA: TGTGCCAGCAGCTTCCCCTCAGGGAAAAACTATGGCTACACCTTC; CDR3: CASSFPSGKNYGYTF; V: TRBV7-8; J: TRBJ1-2; size: .; D: .
DNA: TGTGCCAGTAGTGCGGTGACAGGGGGCGGAACAGATACGCAGTATTTT; CDR3: CASSAVTGGGTDTQYF; V: TRBV19; J: TRBJ2-3; size: .; D: TRBD1
DNA: TGTGCCAGCAGCAGCCGGGAGGTTAACACCGGGGAGCTGTTTTTT; CDR3: CASSSREVNTGELFF; V: TRBV3-1/TRBV3-2; J: TRBJ2-2; size: .; D: TRBD2
DNA: TGTGCCAGCAGCGAGAGAGTAGCGGGGGGGCCATTCTCCTACAATGAGCAGTTCTTC; CDR3: CASSERVAGGPFSYNEQFF; V: TRBV7-3; J: TRBJ2-1; size: .; D: TRBD2
DNA: TGTGCCAGCTTGGGGACAGTGGGCACTGAAGCTTTCTTT; CDR3: CASLGTVGTEAFF; V: TRBV6-6; J: TRBJ1-1; size: .; D: TRBD1
DNA: TGTGCCAGCAGCTCAAAGGACAGGGTTGACATTCAGTACTTC; CDR3: CASSSKDRVDIQYF; V: TRBV7-9; J: TRBJ2-4; size: .; D: TRBD1
DNA: TGTGCCAGCAGCCCCGAGGGGGTTTATCAGCCCCAGCATTTT; CDR3: CASSPEGVYQPQHF; V: TRBV27; J: TRBJ1-5; size: .; D: .
DNA: TGCGCCAGCAGCTTGGCCGGGACAGCTTATAATTCACCCCTCCACTTT; CDR3: CASSLAGTAYNSPLHF; V: TRBV5-1; J: TRBJ1-6; size: .; D: TRBD1
DNA: TGTGCCAGCAGACGACTCCCAGCTGATACGCAGTATTTT; CDR3: CASRRLPADTQYF; V: TRBV11-1; J: TRBJ2-3; size: .; D: .
DNA: TGTGCCAGCTCCCTGCTCGGGGGAAACACTGAAGCTTTCTTT; CDR3: CASSLLGGNTEAFF; V: TRBV6-5; J: TRBJ1-1; size: .; D: .
DNA: TGTGCCAGTAGTCCTAGTGGCGGGGCGGCCGGGCAGCCCCAGCATTTT; CDR3: CASSPSGGAAGQPQHF; V: TRBV19; J: TRBJ1-5; size: .; D: .
DNA: TGTGCCAGCCTTATCAGAAGGGGGGGAGATACGCAGTATTTT; CDR3: CASLIRRGGDTQYF; V: TRBV27; J: TRBJ2-3; size: few; D: .
DNA: TGCGCCAGCAGCCAAGTGACAGGGGATCTTTATAGCAATCAGCCCCAGCATTTT; CDR3: CASSQVTGDLYSNQPQHF; V: TRBV4-1; J: TRBJ1-5; size: .; D: TRBD1
DNA: TGTGCCAGCAGTGAGCGACAGAGCTCCTACAATGAGCAGTTCTTC; CDR3: CASSERQSSYNEQFF; V: TRBV11-3; J: TRBJ2-1; size: .; D: .
DNA: TGTGCCACCAGTGATTTGGGGGGGGACAGGTCCCTCTCTGGAAACACCATATATTTT; CDR3: CATSDLGGDRSLSGNTIYF; V: TRBV24-1; J: TRBJ1-3; size: .; D: TRBD1
DNA: TGTGCCAGCAGTCAACAGGGGTCTGGAAACACCATATATTTT; CDR3: CASSQQGSGNTIYF; V: TRBV3-1/TRBV3-2; J: TRBJ1-3; size: .; D: TRBD1
DNA: TGTGCCAGTAGTATAGATTTGGACAGAGGCGAGCAGTACTTC; CDR3: CASSIDLDRGEQYF; V: TRBV19; J: TRBJ2-7; size: .; D: .
DNA: TGTGCCAGCTCACCCGATGGGGCTCCCTATGGCTACACCTTC; CDR3: CASSPDGAPYGYTF; V: TRBV18; J: TRBJ1-2; size: .; D: .
DNA: TGTGCCAGCAGTAGACGTAGCGATCAGCCCCAGCATTTT; CDR3: CASSRRSDQPQHF; V: TRBV2; J: TRBJ1-5; size: few; D: .
DNA: TGTGCCATCAGTGGGTCTAGCGGGAGAATTGAGCAGTTCTTC; CDR3: CAISGSSGRIEQFF; V: TRBV10-3; J: TRBJ2-1; size: .; D: TRBD2
DNA: TGTGCCAGCAGTTATGGTTGGCTAGCGGGAGGTCATGAGCAGTTCTTC; CDR3: CASSYGWLAGGHEQFF; V: TRBV11-2; J: TRBJ2-1; size: .; D: TRBD2
DNA: TGTGCCAGCAGCCAAGATACGGCCGGGGAGCTGTTTTTT; CDR3: CASSQDTAGELFF; V: TRBV14; J: TRBJ2-2; size: .; D: .
DNA: TGTGCCACCAGTGATTCCCAGACAGGGATTAATGGCTACACCTTC; CDR3: CATSDSQTGINGYTF; V: TRBV24-1; J: TRBJ1-2; size: .; D: TRBD1
DNA: TGTGCCAGCAGCTTAGCTGGCAGGGGGGATCATGGCTACACCTTC; CDR3: CASSLAGRGDHGYTF; V: TRBV7-6; J: TRBJ1-2; size: .; D: TRBD1
DNA: TGTGCCAGCAGTTTATCGGTTGAGTGGGCAGGGGGCTACACCTTC; CDR3: CASSLSVEWAGGYTF; V: TRBV27; J: TRBJ1-2; size: once; D: .
DNA: TGTGCCAGCAGCTTTCGCCGGGACAGTGATGAGCAGTTCTTC; CDR3: CASSFRRDSDEQFF; V: TRBV11-3; J: TRBJ2-1; size: .; D: TRBD1
DNA: TGTGCCACCAGTGAGAGGGGGCGGGAGCAGTACTTC; CDR3: CATSERGREQYF; V: TRBV24-1; J: TRBJ2-7; size: .; D: TRBD1
DNA: TGTGCCAGCAGCGTCGGGACAAATCAGCCCCAGCATTTT; CDR3: CASSVGTNQPQHF; V: TRBV9; J: TRBJ1-5; size: .; D: .
DNA: TGTGCCACCAGTGACCCCAGGGGGAGGTCTGGGCAGTATTTT; CDR3: CATSDPRGRSGQYF; V: TRBV24-1; J: TRBJ2-3; size: .; D: .
DNA: TGTGCCACCACCAGCGACAGGGGCTACGAGCAGTACTTC; CDR3: CATTSDRGYEQYF; V: TRBV18; J: TRBJ2-7; size: .; D: TRBD1
DNA: TGTGCCACCAGGACAGGGGGCACCGGGGAGCTGTTTTTT; CDR3: CATRTGGTGELFF; V: TRBV24-1; J: TRBJ2-2; size: .; D: TRBD1
DNA: TGTGCCAGCAGTGACCAGGGAACCGGGGAGCTGTTTTTT; CDR3: CASSDQGTGELFF; V: TRBV2; J: TRBJ2-2; size: once; D: .
DNA: TGTGCCAGTAGTATAGGGACAGGGGCGAACACCGGGGAGCTGTTTTTT; CDR3: CASSIGTGANTGELFF; V: TRBV19; J: TRBJ2-2; size: .; D: TRBD1
DNA: TGTGCTAGTGGCCAAGGACAGGGGGCGTCCGAGCAGTACTTC; CDR3: CASGQGQGASEQYF; V: TRBV12-5; J: TRBJ2-7; size: once; D: TRBD1
DNA: TGTGCCATCAGTGGGACAGGGGCCGAAGGCTATGGCTACACCTTC; CDR3: CAISGTGAEGYGYTF; V: TRBV10-3; J: TRBJ1-2; size: .; D: TRBD1
DNA: TGTGCCTGGGGACCGGGACAGGCACCCTACGAGCAGTACTTC; CDR3: CAWGPGQAPYEQYF; V: TRBV30; J: TRBJ2-7; size: once; D: TRBD1
DNA: TGTGCCAGCAGTGCAGGGACCTACGAGCAGTACTTC; CDR3: CASSAGTYEQYF; V: TRBV2; J: TRBJ2-7; size: few; D: .
DNA: TGTGCCAGCAGCTTGGAGTCGGGGTTCGGGGCCAACGTCCTGACTTTC; CDR3: CASSLESGFGANVLTF; V: TRBV5-8; J: TRBJ2-6; size: .; D: .
DNA: TGTGCCAGCAGCTTCAGCTCGTCGGCCGAGAGGGTTGGAAATGAGCAGTTCTTC; CDR3: CASSFSSSAERVGNEQFF; V: TRBV7-9; J: TRBJ2-1; size: once; D: .
DNA: TGTGCCAGCAGCAGAAAGGCCAGACTAGCGGATCCCGATACGCAGTATTTT; CDR3: CASSRKARLADPDTQYF; V: TRBV11-2; J: TRBJ2-3; size: few; D: TRBD2
DNA: TGTGCCAGCTCGGACAGGCCCTCCTACGAGCAGTACTTC; CDR3: CASSDRPSYEQYF; V: TRBV5-5; J: TRBJ2-7; size: .; D: TRBD1